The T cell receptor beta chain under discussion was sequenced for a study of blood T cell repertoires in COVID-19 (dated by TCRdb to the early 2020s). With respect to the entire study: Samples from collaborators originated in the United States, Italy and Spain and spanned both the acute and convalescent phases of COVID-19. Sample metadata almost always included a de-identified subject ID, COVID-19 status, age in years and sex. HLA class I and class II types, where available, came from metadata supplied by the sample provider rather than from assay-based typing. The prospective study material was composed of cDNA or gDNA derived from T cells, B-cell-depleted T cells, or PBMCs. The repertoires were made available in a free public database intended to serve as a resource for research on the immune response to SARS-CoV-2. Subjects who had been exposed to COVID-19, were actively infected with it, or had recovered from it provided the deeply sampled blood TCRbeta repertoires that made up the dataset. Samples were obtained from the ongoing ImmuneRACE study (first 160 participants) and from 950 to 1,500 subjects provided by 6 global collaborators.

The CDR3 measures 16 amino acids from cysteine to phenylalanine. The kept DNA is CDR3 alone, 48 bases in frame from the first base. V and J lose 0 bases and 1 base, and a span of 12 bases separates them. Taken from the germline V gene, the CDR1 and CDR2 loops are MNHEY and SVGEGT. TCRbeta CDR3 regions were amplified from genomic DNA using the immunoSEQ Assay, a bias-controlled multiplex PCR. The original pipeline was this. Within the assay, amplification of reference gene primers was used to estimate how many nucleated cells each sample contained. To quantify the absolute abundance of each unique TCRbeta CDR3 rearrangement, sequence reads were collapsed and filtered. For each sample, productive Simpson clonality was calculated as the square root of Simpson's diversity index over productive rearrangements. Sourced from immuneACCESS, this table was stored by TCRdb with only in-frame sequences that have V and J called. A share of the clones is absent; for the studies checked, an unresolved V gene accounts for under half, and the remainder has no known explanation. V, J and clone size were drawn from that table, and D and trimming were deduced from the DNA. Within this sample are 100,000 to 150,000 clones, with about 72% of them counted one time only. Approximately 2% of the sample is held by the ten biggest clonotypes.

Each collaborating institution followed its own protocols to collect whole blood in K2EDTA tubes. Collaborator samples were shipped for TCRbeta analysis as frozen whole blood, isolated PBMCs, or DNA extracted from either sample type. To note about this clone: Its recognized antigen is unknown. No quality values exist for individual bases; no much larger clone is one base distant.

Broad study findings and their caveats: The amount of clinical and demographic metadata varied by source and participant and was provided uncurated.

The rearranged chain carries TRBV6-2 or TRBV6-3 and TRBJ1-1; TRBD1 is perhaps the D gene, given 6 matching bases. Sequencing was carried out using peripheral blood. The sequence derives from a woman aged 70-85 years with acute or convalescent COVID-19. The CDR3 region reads CASSYSFPGANTEAFF. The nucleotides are TGTGCCAGCAGTTACTCATTCCCAGGGGCGAACACTGAAGCTTTCTTT.